Shown below are 26 T cell receptor beta chains from a single sample sequenced in a study of regulatory T cells in long-lasting Graves disease. Time point of the sample: newly diagnosed GD, antithyroid drugs for less than 3 months. RNA isolated from PBMCs was used to make the TCR library. The authors built TCR beta libraries using iRepertoire HTBI primers and Arm-PCR of CDR3 regions. TCRdb re-called the multiplex PCR reads with MiXCR, one entry per CDR3 protein. The repertoire holds about 440,000 distinct CDR3 sequences, less than 20% seen once, with roughly 23% in the top ten. The same data also went into a second study, on T cells in Graves' hyperthyroidism and ophthalmopathy.

The specimen was peripheral blood mononuclear cells (PBMCs), collected at new diagnosis, from a patient treated with antithyroid drugs. The source of these receptors is a woman under 30 with Graves disease.

This clonotype was seen only a few times. The chain is built from TRBV9 and TRBJ1-2, with 9 bases matching TRBD1. This CDR3 spans 15 amino acids. The junction had 6 bases not matched to a gene; V was cut back by 3 bases and J by 3 bases. Germline CDR1 reads SGDLS; CDR2 reads YYNGEE. CDR3 in amino acids: CASSATGGSDYGYTF. In DNA, the CDR3 is TGTGCCAGCAGCGCAACAGGGGGCTCCGACTATGGCTACACCTTC.

This clonotype has more than one count but fewer than ten. The chain uses TRBV2 and TRBJ2-1; 9 positions match TRBD2. The J segment lost 8 bases and the V segment lost 3 bases, leaving 8 bases of the junction unmatched. Per germline, CDR1 SNHLY and CDR2 FYNNEI. The CDR3 contains 15 residues. In nucleotides, the CDR3 is TGTGCCAGCAGTGAGGTTCGCGGGAGGGCCCATGAGCAGTTCTTC. It yields the protein CASSEVRGRAHEQFF.

Ten or more counts support this clonotype. V and J are TRBV27 and TRBJ2-7; the D gene is possibly TRBD2 (6 bases). The length of the CDR3 is 14 residues. Per the germline V gene, CDR1 is MNHEY and CDR2 is SMNVEV (reference sequence). V was shortened by 5 bases and J by 2 bases, with 13 bases between the two germline ends. For the CDR3, the DNA is TGTGCCAGCAGTCACGGGGGTTTAGCCTACGAGCAGTACTTC. This gives the protein CASSHGGLAYEQYF.

This clonotype was recorded many times. The gene calls are TRBV7-2 and TRBJ2-3, with no clear D. V was cut by 4 bases and J by 6 bases, with 8 bases left in between. This CDR3 has 12 residues. In germline, CDR1 is SGHTA, CDR2 FQGNSA. The CDR3: CASSWGLDTQYF. CDR3 bases: TGTGCCAGCAGCTGGGGATTGGATACGCAGTATTTT.

This chain joins TRBV2 and TRBJ1-5, with TRBD1 matching over 8 bases. Trimming cost V 4 bases and J 0 bases; bases outside gene matches: 14. CDR1 is SNHLY, CDR2 FYNNEI, per germline. The CDR3 extends over 19 amino acids. The CDR3 here is CASSVEQGGTVYSNQPQHF. The CDR3 DNA sequence: TGTGCCAGCAGTGTTGAACAGGGGGGAACCGTTTATAGCAATCAGCCCCAGCATTTT. Full variable domain (missing parts from reference TRBV2 and TRBJ1-5): EPEVTQTPSHQVTQMGQEVILRCVPISNHLYFYWYRQILGQKVEFLVSFYNNEISEKSEIFDDQFSVERPDGSNFTLKIRSTKLEDSAMYFCASSVEQGGTVYSNQPQHFGDGTRLSIL.

The chain carries TRBV28 and TRBJ1-2; D might be TRBD1 (6 bases). Trimming stripped 7 bases from V and 5 bases from J, with 17 bases between. Germline V gene sequence: CDR1 MDHEN, CDR2 SYDVKM. CDR3 length equals 14 residues. The CDR3 region has the DNA TGTGCCAGCACCCTCGGAGGGGGTGGGTATGGCTACACCTTC. Translation gives CASTLGGGGYGYTF.

This clonotype came up many times. V is TRBV6-2 or TRBV6-3 and J is TRBJ2-3; 8 bases line up with TRBD2. Trimming took 5 bases from V and 6 from J; bases not matched to a gene: 10. Germline CDR1 and CDR2: MNHEY and SVGEGT. The CDR3 runs 15 residues. The CDR3 DNA reads TGTGCCAGCAGTCGTCGAGCGGGAGACTCGGATACGCAGTATTTT. Translated: CASSRRAGDSDTQYF.

This clonotype was counted at least ten times. This rearrangement joins TRBV14 to TRBJ1-2, with TRBD1 matching over 8 bases. CDR1 is SGHDN, CDR2 FVKESK, per germline. The CDR3 runs to 13 residues. V lost 4 bases, J lost 10 bases, and 8 bases stayed unmatched. CDR3 DNA: TGTGCCAGCAGCCCCGGGACAGGATTGTCCTACACCTTC. Residues: CASSPGTGLSYTF. The full variable domain, rest sourced from reference TRBV14 and TRBJ1-2, is EAGVTQFPSHSVIEKGQTVTLRCDPISGHDNLYWYRRVMGKEIKFLLHFVKESKQDESGMPNNRFLAERTGGTYSTLKVQPAELEDSGVYFCASSPGTGLSYTFGSGTRLTVV.

This clonotype was picked up many times. The J gene is TRBJ2-7, the V gene TRBV28; D may be TRBD2 (5 bases). The CDR3 loop spans 15 amino acids. Trimming removed 4 bases from V and 1 base from J, with 14 bases in between. From germline, CDR1 is MDHEN and CDR2 SYDVKM. The CDR3, as DNA: TGTGCCAGCAGTTCAACTAGTTGGGGATCCTACGAGCAGTACTTC. Its protein product is CASSSTSWGSYEQYF.

This clonotype was detected many times. V and J are TRBV7-2 and TRBJ2-1, with a tentative D call TRBD2 (5 bases). The CDR3 totals 13 residues. V lost 3 bases and J lost 4, with 7 bases in between. Germline V gene lookup returns CDR1 SGHTA and CDR2 FQGNSA. CDR3 DNA: TGTGCCAGCAGCTTTCTAGCATACAATGAGCAGTTCTTC. It is translated as CASSFLAYNEQFF.

J is TRBJ2-4 and V is TRBV7-2; the D gene is possibly TRBD1 (6 bases). V was cut by 3 bases and J by 3 bases, with 18 bases left in between. The CDR3 has 17 amino acids. The germline gives CDR1 SGHTA, CDR2 FQGNSA. CDR3 DNA: TGTGCCAGCAGCTTGAGGGGGTTGGGGGCCGTCAAAAACATTCAGTACTTC. Translating gives CASSLRGLGAVKNIQYF.

This clonotype was recorded many times. CDR3 region: CASSPRTYRDEQFF. Here the CDR3 DNA reads TGTGCCAGCTCACCGCGAACTTATCGCGATGAGCAGTTCTTC. The genes are TRBV18 and TRBJ2-1; D is ambiguous. This CDR3 spans 14 amino acids. Germline CDR1 is KGHSH and CDR2 is LQKENI. Trimming cost V 3 bases and J 8 bases, with 14 bases left between them.

In its sample, this clonotype was seen many times. V usage is TRBV27 and J usage is TRBJ2-1, with TRBD2 identical over 11 bases. Germline V gives CDR1 MNHEY, CDR2 SMNVEV (reference sequence). With V trimmed by 4 bases and J by 8 bases, 7 bases remained unmatched. The length of the CDR3 is 15 residues. The DNA of the CDR3 is TGTGCCAGCAGTTCACTAGCGGGAGAGAGCCATGAGCAGTTCTTC. Protein: CASSSLAGESHEQFF.

This clonotype has only one observation. The rearrangement joins TRBV28 to TRBJ2-3; D unclear. This CDR3 region has 18 residues. CDR1 MDHEN and CDR2 SYDVKM come from the germline V gene. The ends were cut back, 1 base at V and 3 bases at J, with 20 bases in the middle. The CDR3 loop reads CASSLFIRRSPLTDTQYF. The CDR3 bases are TGTGCCAGCAGTTTATTTATCCGGCGAAGCCCTTTAACAGATACGCAGTATTTT. Looking up the rest from reference TRBV28 and TRBJ2-3 gives the full variable domain: DVKVTQSSRYLVKRTGEKVFLECVQDMDHENMFWYRQDPGLGLRLIYFSYDVKMKEKGDIPEGYSVSREKKERFSLILESASTNQTSMYLCASSLFIRRSPLTDTQYFGPGTRLTVL.

The CDR3 DNA reads TGTGCCAGCAAAAGACAGACCCAAGAGACCCAGTACTTC. Protein sequence: CASKRQTQETQYF. This rearrangement joins TRBV7-2 to TRBJ2-5, with a possible D match to TRBD1 (5 bases). Germline CDR1 reads SGHTA; CDR2 reads FQGNSA. CDR3 size: 13 residues. The ends were cut back, 7 bases at V and 1 base at J, with 10 bases in the middle.

This clonotype was recorded a few times. This chain connects TRBV5-6 to TRBJ2-7; D is undetermined. V lost 1 base, J lost 6 bases, and 8 bases lay in between. Germline CDR1 is SGHDT and CDR2 is YYEEEE. There are 12 residues in the CDR3. DNA for the CDR3: TGTGCCAGCAGCTTGTTCCCGGGCGAGCAGTACTTC. Amino acids: CASSLFPGEQYF.

There are many counts of this clonotype. The V gene is TRBV5-1, the J gene TRBJ2-1, with 8 bases lining up with TRBD2. The CDR3 totals 17 residues. CDR1 is SGHRS and CDR2 is YFSETQ in the germline V gene. V shed 4 bases and J 0 bases; nucleotides not matched to a gene: 9. The CDR3 DNA reads as TGCGCCAGCAGCCCCCGGAGAAGCGGGAGCTCCTACAATGAGCAGTTCTTC. Protein: CASSPRRSGSSYNEQFF.

The sample holds many counts of this clonotype. DNA for the CDR3: TGTGCCAGCAGCCCTAGACTAGACAGTAGCGGCAATGAGCAGTTCTTC. Its translation is CASSPRLDSSGNEQFF. The chain combines TRBV9 with TRBJ2-1, with D perhaps matching TRBD2 (6 bases). The CDR3 length is 16 residues. Trimming stripped 4 bases from V and 6 bases from J, with 20 bases between. Germline V lookup: CDR1 SGDLS, CDR2 YYNGEE.

This clonotype occurred many times. This CDR3 is CASRPSRREQPDTQYF. The CDR3 coding sequence is TGTGCCAGCAGACCTAGCAGGAGGGAGCAGCCAGATACGCAGTATTTT. The gene calls are TRBV28 and TRBJ2-3; a weak D match, TRBD2 (6 bases). Trimming cost V 6 bases and J 4 bases, with 20 bases left between them. The CDR3 is made up of 16 amino acids. CDR1 is MDHEN and CDR2 is SYDVKM in the germline V gene.

This clonotype was found many times. The chain employs TRBV6-1 and TRBJ2-1, with D hard to call. CDR1 and CDR2 (germline): MNHNS, SASEGT. This CDR3 is built from 13 residues. Trimming stripped 6 bases from V and 1 base from J, with 7 bases between. CDR3 protein: CASRGLSYNEQFF. In DNA, the CDR3 is TGTGCCAGCAGGGGCTTGTCCTACAATGAGCAGTTCTTC.

This clonotype came up a few times. This chain links TRBV29-1 with TRBJ2-7, with TRBD2 as a possible D gene (6 bases). V was pared by 6 bases and J by 1 base, with 7 bases between. Germline V gene lookup returns CDR1 SQVTM and CDR2 ANQGSEA. The CDR3 is 11 residues long. DNA for the CDR3: TGCAGCGTAGGACTATCCTACGAGCAGTACTTC. Protein sequence: CSVGLSYEQYF.

This clonotype has ten or more counts. This chain connects TRBV7-2 to TRBJ2-3, with unresolved D. The CDR3 loop spans 12 amino acids. In germline, CDR1 is SGHTA, CDR2 FQGNSA. Trimming removed 1 base at V and 7 bases at J, with 6 bases between. DNA for the CDR3: TGTGCCAGCAGCTTAGAATCAAATACGCAGTATTTT. This encodes CASSLESNTQYF.

This clonotype was detected ten times or more. The chain couples TRBV5-1 to TRBJ1-1; tentative D call: TRBD1 (6 bases). Germline CDR1 is SGHRS and CDR2 is YFSETQ. This CDR3 is 15 amino acids long. V was trimmed by 4 bases and J by 0 bases, leaving 13 bases between them. This CDR3 reads CASSLDRYMNTEAFF. CDR3 DNA sequence: TGCGCCAGCAGCCTGGACAGATACATGAACACTGAAGCTTTCTTT.

This clonotype was seen repeatedly, ten times or more. The chain recombines TRBV20-1 with TRBJ2-1, with 8 bases aligning to TRBD2. Germline V lookup: CDR1 DFQATT, CDR2 SNEGSKA (reference sequence). This CDR3 contains 15 residues. V dropped 1 base and J dropped 4; count of bases not matched to a gene: 6. The CDR3 protein is CSARATSAQYNEQFF. CDR3 sequence (DNA): TGCAGTGCTAGAGCGACTAGCGCTCAGTACAATGAGCAGTTCTTC.

J is TRBJ1-1 and V is TRBV6-1; D ambiguous. Trimming removed 0 bases at V and 7 bases at J, with 9 bases between. Germline CDR1 is MNHNS and CDR2 is SASEGT. The CDR3 is 13 residues long. The CDR3 protein is CASSEARVSEAFF. CDR3 coding DNA: TGTGCCAGCAGTGAAGCGAGGGTGAGTGAAGCTTTCTTT.

This chain links TRBV24-1 with TRBJ2-3; D is tentatively TRBD1 or TRBD2 (5 bases each). Trimming pared 1 base from V and 5 bases from J, leaving 18 bases between. Germline V gene sequence: CDR1 KGHDR, CDR2 SFDVKD. This CDR3 region has 17 residues. The CDR3 loop is CATSDFVETRGRDTQYF. The DNA of the CDR3 is TGTGCCACCAGTGATTTTGTGGAGACGAGGGGTAGAGATACGCAGTATTTT.